Ten or more counts support the clone carrying this TCR beta chain. One entry per CDR3 protein results from TCRdb running MiXCR on the RT-PCR reads. The sample consists of more than 850,000 distinct CDR3 sequences, about a sixth of them appearing once. Germline CDR1 MNHEY, CDR2 SVGEGT. Trimming pared 0 bases from V and 5 bases from J, leaving 2 bases between. The CDR3 is 11 amino acids. These data are taken from a study of patients and donors after allogeneic stem cell transplantation. The receptor's source is a human donor who was either an allogeneic HSCT recipient or a stem cell or donor lymphocyte infusion donor (not recorded which). It is not recorded whose cells these are; they may come from a transplant donor. The V and J genes are TRBV6-2 or TRBV6-3 and TRBJ2-7; no clear D gene. Material: blood, either unsorted or a sorted T cell fraction (not recorded which). The CDR3 DNA follows: TGTGCCAGCAGTTACTCGAACGAGCAGTACTTC. This gives the protein CASSYSNEQYF.